This T cell receptor beta chain was captured in a study of blood T cell repertoires in COVID-19. About the research overall: Samples representing acute and convalescent COVID-19 were sourced from the United States, Italy and Spain.

TCRdb keeps only in-frame clones here, not all; method: immunoSEQ multiplex PCR. The sample records 200,000 to 250,000 clones, roughly 85% being singletons. The CDR3 sequence is 13 residues long. The V end was cut by 9 bases, the J end by 4 bases, with 16 bases between. Germline CDR1 reads MDHEN; CDR2 reads SYDVKM. Cohorts were based on clinical histories the participants reported. Participants classified as exposed had met a COVID-19 case within 2 weeks before study entry. The chain joins TRBV28 to TRBJ2-7; maybe TRBD2 (5 bases). The sample taken for sequencing was PBMCs or T cells enriched from blood (not recorded which). This TCR came from a woman in her forties or fifties who had been exposed to COVID-19. The CDR3 sequence: CASLGALTYEQYF. CDR3 nucleotide sequence: TGTGCCAGTCTGGGAGCCTTAACGTACGAGCAGTACTTC.